The 28 T cell receptor beta chains reported below all come from one sample, sequenced in a study of technical replicates of blood from a handful of donors. This table comes from immunoSEQ multiplex PCR, and its TCRdb copy is limited to in-frame clones, with some not included. The data show about 82,000 clones, just over 95% seen once. The sequenced sample consisted of T cells isolated from PBMCs. Receptors originate from a human donor in good health.

For this clone: Germline is not matched at one junction end, which may reflect a read error. The J gene is TRBJ2-3, the V gene TRBV7-7; D is perhaps TRBD1 (5 bases). Per the germline V gene, CDR1 is SSHAT and CDR2 is FNYEAQ (reference sequence). The CDR3 spans 17 residues. CDR3 region: CASSLARTPEPTDTQYF. The CDR3 nucleotides read TGTGCTAGCAGCTTAGCCAGGACACCTGAACCCACAGATACGCAGTATTTT.

The chain employs TRBV4-1 and TRBJ2-1; 7 bases are a match to TRBD2. The length of the CDR3 is 19 residues. V gave up 2 bases and J gave up 4 bases; unmatched junction bases: 17. Per germline, CDR1 MGHRA and CDR2 YSYEKL. This CDR3 is CASSQIYTSVRPLYNEQFF. The CDR3 region has the DNA TGCGCCAGCAGCCAAATCTACACTAGCGTGAGACCCCTGTACAATGAGCAGTTCTTC.

The rearrangement links TRBV7-2 to TRBJ1-5; the match to TRBD1 covers 7 bases. In germline, CDR1 is SGHTA, CDR2 FQGNSA. This CDR3 spans 14 amino acids. The V segment lost 3 bases and the J segment 7 bases; nucleotides outside the gene matches: 6. The CDR3 protein is CASSFYTGEQPQHF. CDR3 nucleotides: TGTGCCAGCAGCTTCTATACAGGGGAGCAGCCCCAGCATTTT.

The CDR3 loop is CASSPGLTSEAFF. The DNA of the CDR3 is TGCGCCAGCAGCCCGGGACTGACGTCTGAAGCTTTCTTT. This rearrangement joins TRBV5-1 to TRBJ1-1; D is perhaps TRBD1 (5 bases). The CDR3 contains 13 residues. Germline V lookup: CDR1 SGHRS, CDR2 YFSETQ. V was cut by 4 bases and J by 6 bases, with 13 bases left in between.

The chain links TRBV6-6 to TRBJ2-7; 9 bases agree with TRBD2. CDR3 size: 16 residues. Germline assignment: CDR1 MNHNY and CDR2 SVGAGI (reference sequence). The junction had 3 bases not matched to a gene; V was cut back by 0 bases and J by 0 bases. CDR3 DNA: TGTGCCAGCAGTTACTCGGGTAGCGGGAGCTCCTACGAGCAGTACTTC. As protein: CASSYSGSGSSYEQYF.

This clone has just one count. V is TRBV4-1 and J is TRBJ2-5; 7 positions match TRBD1. V lost 3 bases and J lost 5; bases outside the gene matches: 6. The CDR3 runs 14 residues. Germline CDR1 MGHRA, CDR2 YSYEKL. The CDR3 DNA sequence: TGCGCCAGCAGCCACACGACAGGGACCGAGACCCAGTACTTC. This gives the protein CASSHTTGTETQYF.

The chain joins TRBV6-4 to TRBJ2-1; 9 bases are shared with TRBD1. This CDR3 has 15 amino acids. The V gene's germline CDR1 is MRHNA and CDR2 SNTAGT. The V gene end was trimmed by 6 bases and the J gene end by 6 bases; junction bases not matched to a gene: 9. CDR3 sequence: CASSHGTGSGNEQFF. CDR3 coding DNA: TGTGCCAGCAGCCACGGGACAGGGTCGGGCAATGAGCAGTTCTTC.

The chain combines TRBV2 with TRBJ2-2; no reliable D call. With 4 bases removed from V and 4 bases from J, the gap between germline ends came to 10 bases. This CDR3 comprises 14 residues. The V gene's germline CDR1 is SNHLY and CDR2 FYNNEI. The CDR3 DNA is TGTGCCAGCAGTGTAATCTCTAGCACCGGGGAGCTGTTTTTT. Residues: CASSVISSTGELFF. Using reference TRBV2 and TRBJ2-2 for the parts outside the CDR3, the full variable domain is EPEVTQTPSHQVTQMGQEVILRCVPISNHLYFYWYRQILGQKVEFLVSFYNNEISEKSEIFDDQFSVERPDGSNFTLKIRSTKLEDSAMYFCASSVISSTGELFFGEGSRLTVL.

The rearrangement uses TRBV7-2 and TRBJ2-7; D may be TRBD2 (6 bases). Trimming cost V 4 bases and J 3 bases, with 13 bases left between them. The germline V gene encodes CDR1 SGHTA and CDR2 FQGNSA. CDR3 size: 14 residues. CDR3 region: CASSSAGSYYEQYF. DNA of the CDR3: TGTGCCAGCAGCTCGGCCGGGAGCTACTACGAGCAGTACTTC.

This chain connects TRBV2 to TRBJ2-5, with 8 bases lining up with TRBD2. J lost 1 base, V lost 6 bases, and 4 bases had no gene match. Germline CDR1 is SNHLY and CDR2 is FYNNEI. This CDR3 spans 14 amino acids. CDR3 sequence: CASSGTSGQETQYF. The CDR3 DNA reads TGTGCCAGCAGCGGAACTAGCGGCCAAGAGACCCAGTACTTC.

J is TRBJ2-7 and V is TRBV10-1; D gene unclear. The CDR3 runs to 12 residues. The ends were cut back, 11 bases at V and 4 bases at J, with 15 bases in the middle. CDR1 is WNHNN and CDR2 is SYGVQD in the germline V gene (reference sequence). The CDR3 spells CALPAPAYEQYF. Here the CDR3 DNA reads TGCGCCCTTCCCGCACCTGCGTACGAGCAGTACTTC.

The V and J genes are TRBV7-6 and TRBJ2-3; 9 bases match TRBD2. Trimming removed 1 base from V and 2 bases from J; junction bases left unmatched: 4. The CDR3 spans 16 residues. From germline, CDR1 is SGHVS and CDR2 FNYEAQ. CDR3 in amino acids: CASSLGLAGSTDTQYF. The CDR3 DNA is TGTGCCAGCAGCTTAGGGCTAGCGGGATCCACAGATACGCAGTATTTT.

This clone was counted a single time. The gene calls are TRBV5-1 and TRBJ2-7; 9 bases are a match to TRBD1. Unmatched junction bases numbered 0, after V lost 0 bases and J lost 5 bases. In germline, CDR1 is SGHRS, CDR2 YFSETQ. This CDR3 has 13 residues. The CDR3 DNA reads as TGCGCCAGCAGCTTGGGGACAGGGGACGAGCAGTACTTC. Amino acid sequence: CASSLGTGDEQYF.

The chain couples TRBV4-2 to TRBJ2-7; the D gene is possibly TRBD1 (6 bases). The CDR3 extends over 14 amino acids. V lost 4 bases to trimming and J lost 4 bases, with 14 bases between them. Per the germline V gene, CDR1 is LGHNA and CDR2 is YNFKEQ. The CDR3 loop reads CASSPGTSQYEQYF. Here the CDR3 DNA reads TGTGCCAGCAGCCCTGGGACAAGTCAATACGAGCAGTACTTC.

This rearrangement joins TRBV9 to TRBJ2-7, with TRBD1 matching 8 bases. V lost 6 bases to trimming and J lost 1 base; unmatched junction nucleotides: 9. The CDR3 sequence is 15 residues long. The germline gives CDR1 SGDLS, CDR2 YYNGEE. This chain's CDR3 is CASTPGGQASYEQYF. CDR3 sequence (DNA): TGTGCCAGCACCCCTGGGGGACAGGCTTCCTACGAGCAGTACTTC.

V gene TRBV7-9 combines with J gene TRBJ2-2; 9 bases are shared with TRBD2. With 4 bases clipped from V and 6 bases from J, the junction kept 18 bases outside the gene matches. The length of the CDR3 is 19 residues. From germline, CDR1 is SEHNR and CDR2 FQNEAQ (reference sequence). The CDR3 is CASSSSIEKAGGRAGELFF. The CDR3 DNA reads TGTGCCAGCAGCTCCTCCATCGAAAAGGCGGGAGGGCGGGCCGGGGAGCTGTTTTTT. Full variable domain (outside the CDR3, taken from reference TRBV7-9 and TRBJ2-2): DTGVSQNPRHKITKRGQNVTFRCDPISEHNRLYWYRQTLGQGPEFLTYFQNEAQLEKSRLLSDRFSAERPKGSFSTLEIQRTEQGDSAMYLCASSSSIEKAGGRAGELFFGEGSRLTVL.

CDR3: CASGTIADTGELFF. The CDR3 DNA is TGTGCCAGTGGAACTATAGCGGACACCGGGGAGCTGTTTTTT. This chain joins TRBV19 and TRBJ2-2, with TRBD2 as a possible D gene (6 bases). CDR3 length: 14 residues. The germline V gene has CDR1 LNHDA and CDR2 SQIVND (reference sequence). Trimming removed 8 bases from V and 3 bases from J, with 13 bases in between.

The gene calls are TRBV6-5 and TRBJ2-1, with 8 bases lining up with TRBD2. The CDR3 is 15 residues long. In germline, CDR1 is MNHEY, CDR2 SVGAGI. After removal of 5 bases from V and 8 bases from J, the junction contained 11 bases not matched to a gene. For the CDR3, the DNA is TGTGCCAGCAGTATAGGGACTAGATTAGGCGATGAGCAGTTCTTC. Protein: CASSIGTRLGDEQFF.

V and J are TRBV13 and TRBJ1-1, with 7 bases matching TRBD1. The trim removed 5 bases at V and 7 bases at J, leaving 4 bases unmatched. CDR1 PRHDT and CDR2 FYEKMQ come from the germline V gene (reference sequence). The CDR3 extends over 12 amino acids. CDR3: CASSPRQGEAFF. In DNA form, the CDR3 reads TGTGCCAGCAGCCCCCGACAGGGTGAAGCTTTCTTT.

V usage is TRBV7-3 and J usage is TRBJ1-5; D gene ambiguous. This CDR3 is 13 amino acids long. V lost 1 base and J 5 bases, leaving 6 bases between the germline ends. Germline CDR1 SGHTA, CDR2 FQGTGA. CDR3 nucleotide sequence: TGTGCCAGCAGCTTAAGTCCAGATCAGCCCCAGCATTTT. It yields the protein CASSLSPDQPQHF.

This clone was recorded only once. The chain employs TRBV10-3 and TRBJ2-7; TRBD2 matches at 7 bases. Looked up from germline, CDR1 is ENHRY and CDR2 is SYGVKD. The CDR3 has 18 amino acids. Unmatched junction bases numbered 12, after V lost 1 base and J lost 0 bases. CDR3 in amino acids: CAISEWTRELKSSYEQYF. The DNA of the CDR3 is TGTGCCATCAGTGAGTGGACTAGAGAACTGAAAAGCTCCTACGAGCAGTACTTC.

V is TRBV7-6 and J is TRBJ1-4; 8 bases line up with TRBD1. V dropped 6 bases and J dropped 8; count of bases not matched to a gene: 8. CDR3 size: 14 residues. Germline loops: CDR1 SGHVS, CDR2 FNYEAQ. In DNA form, the CDR3 reads TGTGCCAGCAGATACGGACAGGGAGAGGAAAAACTGTTTTTT. Translation: CASRYGQGEEKLFF.

The CDR3 protein is CASSFMASTYEQYF. In DNA form, the CDR3 reads TGTGCCAGCAGCTTTATGGCTAGTACTTACGAGCAGTACTTC. The chain carries TRBV7-9 and TRBJ2-7; D is undetermined. The V and J ends lost 3 bases and 4 bases respectively, with 13 bases between them. Germline CDR1 and CDR2: SEHNR and FQNEAQ (reference sequence). The CDR3 loop spans 14 amino acids.

This chain connects TRBV5-4 to TRBJ2-7; D may be TRBD1 (6 bases). The germline V and J ends were trimmed by 0 bases and 4 bases, with 8 bases remaining between them. Germline-derived CDR1 and CDR2 are SGHNT and YYREEE (reference sequence). The CDR3 totals 13 residues. CDR3 in amino acids: CASSLGGGYEQYF. In DNA form, the CDR3 reads TGTGCCAGCAGCTTGGGAGGGGGATACGAGCAGTACTTC. Looking up the rest from reference TRBV5-4 and TRBJ2-7 gives the full variable domain: ETGVTQSPTHLIKTRGQQVTLRCSSQSGHNTVSWYQQALGQGPQFIFQYYREEENGRGNFPPRFSGLQFPNYSSELNVNALELDDSALYLCASSLGGGYEQYFGPGTRLTVT.

The V call is TRBV29-1, the J call TRBJ1-1; D remains ambiguous. This CDR3 region has 11 residues. With 8 bases removed from V and 1 base from J, the gap between germline ends came to 8 bases. Germline V lookup: CDR1 SQVTM, CDR2 ANQGSEA. The CDR3 nucleotides are TGCAGCTATTACAGGAACACTGAAGCTTTCTTT. This gives the protein CSYYRNTEAFF.

The gene calls are TRBV19 and TRBJ2-1; TRBD2 agrees at 10 bases. Germline CDR1 and CDR2: LNHDA and SQIVND (reference sequence). V gave up 5 bases and J gave up 7 bases; unmatched junction bases: 14. This CDR3 comprises 17 residues. CDR3 protein: CASSDWTLAGTGNEQFF. As DNA, the CDR3 is TGTGCCAGTAGTGACTGGACACTAGCGGGAACGGGGAATGAGCAGTTCTTC.

This clone has just a few counts. The CDR3 DNA follows: TGTGCCAGCAGCGGGGCGGAAGCTTTCTTT. This translates into CASSGAEAFF. The chain combines TRBV21-1 with TRBJ1-1; the table's D call TRBD1 went unverified against the DNA. TRBV21-1 is reported as a pseudogene. The CDR3 sequence is 10 residues long.

The V and J genes are TRBV7-7 and TRBJ1-3; the match to TRBD1 covers 8 bases. J lost 8 bases, V lost 5 bases, and 5 bases had no gene match. The CDR3 length is 13 residues. Germline CDR1 reads SSHAT; CDR2 reads FNYEAQ (reference sequence). The CDR3 coding sequence is TGTGCCAGCAGCCAGGACAGGGATGACACCATATATTTT. It encodes CASSQDRDDTIYF. The variable domain in full, completed from reference TRBV7-7 and TRBJ1-3, reads GAGVSQSPRYKVTKRGQDVTLRCDPISSHATLYWYQQALGQGPEFLTYFNYEAQPDKSGLPSDRFSAERPEGSISTLTIQRTEQRDSAMYRCASSQDRDDTIYFGEGSWLTVV.